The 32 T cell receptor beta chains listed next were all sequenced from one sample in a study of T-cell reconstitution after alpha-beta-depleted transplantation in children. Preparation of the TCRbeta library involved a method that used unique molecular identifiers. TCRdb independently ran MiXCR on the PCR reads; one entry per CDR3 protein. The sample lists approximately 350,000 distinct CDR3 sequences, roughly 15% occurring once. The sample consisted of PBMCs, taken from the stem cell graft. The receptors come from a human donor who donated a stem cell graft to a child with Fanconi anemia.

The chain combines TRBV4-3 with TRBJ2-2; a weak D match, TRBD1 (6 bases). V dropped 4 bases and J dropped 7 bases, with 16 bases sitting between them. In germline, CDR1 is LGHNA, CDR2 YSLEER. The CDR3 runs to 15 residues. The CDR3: CASSRMLQGNGELFF. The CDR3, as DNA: TGCGCCAGCAGCCGAATGCTTCAGGGGAACGGGGAGCTGTTTTTT.

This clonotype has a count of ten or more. The CDR3 sequence is CASSQTSYEQYV. CDR3 DNA: TGTGCCAGCAGCCAGACTAGTTACGAGCAGTACGTC. V usage is TRBV7-9 and J usage is TRBJ2-7; TRBD2 might be the D (6 bases). In germline, CDR1 is SEHNR, CDR2 FQNEAQ (reference sequence). The CDR3 loop spans 12 amino acids. Trimming shortened V by 5 bases and J by 4 bases, and 9 bases separated the two germline ends.

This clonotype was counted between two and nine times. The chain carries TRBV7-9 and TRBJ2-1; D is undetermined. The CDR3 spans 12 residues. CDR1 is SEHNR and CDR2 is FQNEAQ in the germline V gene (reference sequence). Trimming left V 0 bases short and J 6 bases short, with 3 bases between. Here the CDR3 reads CASSLALNEQFF. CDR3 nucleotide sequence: TGTGCCAGCAGCTTAGCACTCAATGAGCAGTTCTTC.

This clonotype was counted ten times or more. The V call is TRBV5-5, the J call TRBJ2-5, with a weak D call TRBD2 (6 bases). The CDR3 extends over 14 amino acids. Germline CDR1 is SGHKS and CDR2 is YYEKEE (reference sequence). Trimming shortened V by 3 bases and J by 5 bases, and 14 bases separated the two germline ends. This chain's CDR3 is CASSWGVSYETQYF. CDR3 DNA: TGTGCCAGCAGCTGGGGGGTTAGCTACGAGACCCAGTACTTC.

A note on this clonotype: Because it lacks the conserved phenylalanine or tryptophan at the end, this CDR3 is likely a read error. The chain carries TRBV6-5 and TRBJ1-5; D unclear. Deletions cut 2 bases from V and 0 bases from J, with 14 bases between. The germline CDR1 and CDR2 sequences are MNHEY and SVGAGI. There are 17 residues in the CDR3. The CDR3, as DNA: TGTGCCAGCAGTTACGGAAAGACCCAATATAGCAATCAGCCCCAGCATTGT. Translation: CASSYGKTQYSNQPQHC.

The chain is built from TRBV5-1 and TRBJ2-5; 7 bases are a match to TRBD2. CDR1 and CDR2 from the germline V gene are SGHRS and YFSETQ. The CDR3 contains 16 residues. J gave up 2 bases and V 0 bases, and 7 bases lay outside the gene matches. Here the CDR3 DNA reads TGCGCCAGCAGCTTGGTTGGAGCGGGGATTCAAGAGACCCAGTACTTC. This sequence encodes CASSLVGAGIQETQYF.

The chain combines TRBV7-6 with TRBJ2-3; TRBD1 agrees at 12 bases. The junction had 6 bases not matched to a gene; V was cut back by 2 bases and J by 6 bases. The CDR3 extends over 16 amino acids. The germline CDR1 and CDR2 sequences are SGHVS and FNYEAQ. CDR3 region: CASSLMGQGALDTQYF. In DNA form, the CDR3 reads TGTGCCAGCAGCTTAATGGGACAGGGGGCTTTGGATACGCAGTATTTT.

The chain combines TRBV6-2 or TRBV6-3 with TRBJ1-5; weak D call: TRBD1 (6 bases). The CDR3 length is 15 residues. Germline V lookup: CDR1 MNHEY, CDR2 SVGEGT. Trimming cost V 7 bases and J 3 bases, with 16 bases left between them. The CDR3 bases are TGTGCCAGCACGAATATGGGGGGGCTCAATCAGCCCCAGCATTTT. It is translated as CASTNMGGLNQPQHF.

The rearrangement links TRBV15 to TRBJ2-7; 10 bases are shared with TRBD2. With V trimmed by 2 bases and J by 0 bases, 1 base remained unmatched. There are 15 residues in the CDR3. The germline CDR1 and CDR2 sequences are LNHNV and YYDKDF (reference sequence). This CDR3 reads CATSRLAGASYEQYF. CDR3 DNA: TGTGCCACCAGCAGACTAGCGGGGGCCTCCTACGAGCAGTACTTC.

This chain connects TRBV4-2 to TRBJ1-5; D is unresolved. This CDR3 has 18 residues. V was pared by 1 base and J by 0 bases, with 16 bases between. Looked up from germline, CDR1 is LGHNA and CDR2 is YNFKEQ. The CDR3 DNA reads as TGTGCCAGCAGCCAAGGGACGGACGAACAATATAGCAATCAGCCCCAGCATTTT. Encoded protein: CASSQGTDEQYSNQPQHF.

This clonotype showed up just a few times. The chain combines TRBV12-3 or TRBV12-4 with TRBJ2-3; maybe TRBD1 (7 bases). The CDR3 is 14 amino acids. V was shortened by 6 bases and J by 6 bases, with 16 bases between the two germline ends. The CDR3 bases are TGTGCCAGCAGGCGGGACAGTCAAGGGGATACGCAGTATTTT. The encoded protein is CASRRDSQGDTQYF.

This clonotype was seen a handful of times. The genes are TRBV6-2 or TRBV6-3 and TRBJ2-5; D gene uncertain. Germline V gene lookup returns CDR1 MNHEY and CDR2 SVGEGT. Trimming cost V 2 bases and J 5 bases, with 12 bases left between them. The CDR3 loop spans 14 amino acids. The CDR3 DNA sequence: TGTGCCAGCAGTTACCCCCGGGCCGGGGAGACCCAGTACTTC. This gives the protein CASSYPRAGETQYF.

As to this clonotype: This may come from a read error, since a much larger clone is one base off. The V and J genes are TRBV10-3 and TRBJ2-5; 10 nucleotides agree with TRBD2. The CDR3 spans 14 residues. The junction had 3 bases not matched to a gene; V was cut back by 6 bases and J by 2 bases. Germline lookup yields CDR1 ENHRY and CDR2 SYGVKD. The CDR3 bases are TGTGCCATCAGAGCGGGGGGGCCACAAGAGACCCAGTACTTC. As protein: CAIRAGGPQETQYF.

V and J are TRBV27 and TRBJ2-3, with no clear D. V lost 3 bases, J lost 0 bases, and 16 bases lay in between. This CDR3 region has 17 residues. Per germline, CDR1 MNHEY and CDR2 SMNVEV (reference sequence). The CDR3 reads CASSFQVVSESTDTQYF. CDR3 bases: TGTGCCAGCAGTTTCCAGGTAGTGTCAGAGAGCACAGATACGCAGTATTTT.

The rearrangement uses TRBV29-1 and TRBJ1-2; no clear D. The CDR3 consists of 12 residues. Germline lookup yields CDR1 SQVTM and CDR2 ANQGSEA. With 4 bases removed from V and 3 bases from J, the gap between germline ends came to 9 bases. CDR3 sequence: CSVAAGYYGYTF. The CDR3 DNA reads TGCAGCGTTGCAGCAGGTTACTATGGCTACACCTTC.

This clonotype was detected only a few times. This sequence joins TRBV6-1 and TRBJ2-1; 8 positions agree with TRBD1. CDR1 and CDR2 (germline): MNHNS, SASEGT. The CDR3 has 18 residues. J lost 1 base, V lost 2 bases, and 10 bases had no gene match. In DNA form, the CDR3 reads TGTGCCAGCAGTGAACTCCAAGTCGACAGGGGATCCTACAATGAGCAGTTCTTC. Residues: CASSELQVDRGSYNEQFF.

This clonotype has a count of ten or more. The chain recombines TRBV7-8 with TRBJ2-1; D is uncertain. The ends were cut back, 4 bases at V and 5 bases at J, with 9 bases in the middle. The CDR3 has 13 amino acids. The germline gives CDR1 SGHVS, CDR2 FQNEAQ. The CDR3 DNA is TGTGCCAGCAGCTCTTCATTTAACAATGAGCAGTTCTTC. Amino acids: CASSSSFNNEQFF.

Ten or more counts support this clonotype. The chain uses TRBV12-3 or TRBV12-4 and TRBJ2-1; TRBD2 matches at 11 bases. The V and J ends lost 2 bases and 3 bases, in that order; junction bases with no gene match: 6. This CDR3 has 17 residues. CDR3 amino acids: CASSLRSGGESYNEQFF. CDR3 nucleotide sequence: TGTGCCAGCAGTTTACGTAGCGGGGGGGAGAGCTACAATGAGCAGTTCTTC.

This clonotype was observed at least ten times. This CDR3 is CSARDLTTGNTGELFF. CDR3 coding DNA: TGCAGTGCTAGAGATCTGACGACAGGGAACACCGGGGAGCTGTTTTTT. This sequence joins TRBV20-1 and TRBJ2-2; D might be TRBD1 (6 bases). Germline-derived CDR1 and CDR2 are DFQATT and SNEGSKA (reference sequence). The CDR3 extends over 16 amino acids. Trimming pared 0 bases from V and 1 base from J, leaving 12 bases between.

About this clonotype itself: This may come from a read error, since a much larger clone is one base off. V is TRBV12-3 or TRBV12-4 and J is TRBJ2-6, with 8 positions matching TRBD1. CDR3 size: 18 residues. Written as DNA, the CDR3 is TGTGCCTGCAGTCCGCCGACAGGGGAGGCTCTGGGGGCCAACGTCCTGACTTTC. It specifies CACSPPTGEALGANVLTF.

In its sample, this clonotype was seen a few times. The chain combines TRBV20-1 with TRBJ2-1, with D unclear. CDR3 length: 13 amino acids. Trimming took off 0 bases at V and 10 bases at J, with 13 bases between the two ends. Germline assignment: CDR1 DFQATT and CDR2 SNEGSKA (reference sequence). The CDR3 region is CSARDKGRPEQFF. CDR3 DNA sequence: TGCAGTGCTAGAGATAAAGGGCGTCCCGAGCAGTTCTTC.

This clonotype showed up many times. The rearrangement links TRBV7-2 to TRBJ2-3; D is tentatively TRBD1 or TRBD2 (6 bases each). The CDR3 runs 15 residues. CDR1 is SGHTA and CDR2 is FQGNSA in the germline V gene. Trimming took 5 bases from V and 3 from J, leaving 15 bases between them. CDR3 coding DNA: TGTGCCAGCAGCCTCGAAGGGGGGAGGACAGATACGCAGTATTTT. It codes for CASSLEGGRTDTQYF. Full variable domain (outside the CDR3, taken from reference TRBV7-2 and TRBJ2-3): GAGVSQSPSNKVTEKGKDVELRCDPISGHTALYWYRQSLGQGLEFLIYFQGNSAPDKSGLPSDRFSAERTGGSVSTLTIQRTQQEDSAVYLCASSLEGGRTDTQYFGPGTRLTVL.

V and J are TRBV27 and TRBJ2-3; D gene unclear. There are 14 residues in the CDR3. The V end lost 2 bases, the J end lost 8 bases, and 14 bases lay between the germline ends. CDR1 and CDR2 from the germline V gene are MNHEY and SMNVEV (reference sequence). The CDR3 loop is CASSLRQSLGTQYF. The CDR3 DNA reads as TGTGCCAGCAGTTTAAGGCAGAGCCTTGGTACGCAGTATTTT.

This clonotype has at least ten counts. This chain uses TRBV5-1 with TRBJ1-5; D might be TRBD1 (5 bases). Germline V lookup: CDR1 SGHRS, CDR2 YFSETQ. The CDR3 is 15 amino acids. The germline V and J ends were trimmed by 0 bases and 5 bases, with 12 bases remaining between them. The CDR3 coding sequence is TGCGCCAGCAGCTTGGCCGTGGGGGGGGATCAGCCCCAGCATTTT. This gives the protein CASSLAVGGDQPQHF.

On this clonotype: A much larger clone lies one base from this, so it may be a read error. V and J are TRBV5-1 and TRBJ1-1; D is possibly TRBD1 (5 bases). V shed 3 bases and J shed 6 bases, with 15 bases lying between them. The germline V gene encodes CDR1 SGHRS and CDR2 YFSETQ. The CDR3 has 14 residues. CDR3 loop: CASSYQGPNSEAFF. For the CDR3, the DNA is TGCGCCAGCAGCTATCAGGGTCCTAACTCTGAAGCTTTCTTT.

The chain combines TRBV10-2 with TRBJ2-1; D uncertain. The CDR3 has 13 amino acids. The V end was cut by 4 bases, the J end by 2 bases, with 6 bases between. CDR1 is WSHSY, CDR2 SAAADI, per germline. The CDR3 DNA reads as TGCGCCAGCAGTGTGAAACCCTACAATGAGCAGTTCTTC. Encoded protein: CASSVKPYNEQFF.

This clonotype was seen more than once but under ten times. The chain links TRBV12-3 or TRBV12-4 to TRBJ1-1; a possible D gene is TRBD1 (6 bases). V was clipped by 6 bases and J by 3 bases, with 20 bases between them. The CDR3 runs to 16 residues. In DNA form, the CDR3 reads TGTGCCAGCAGCCCCGGGGGGGGGAAGGGGGACACTGAAGCTTTCTTT. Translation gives CASSPGGGKGDTEAFF.

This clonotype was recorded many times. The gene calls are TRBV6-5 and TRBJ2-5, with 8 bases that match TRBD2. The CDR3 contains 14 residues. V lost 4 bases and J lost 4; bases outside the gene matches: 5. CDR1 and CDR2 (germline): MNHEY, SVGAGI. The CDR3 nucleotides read TGTGCCAGCAGTTCAGCGGGGGAGGGAGAGACCCAGTACTTC. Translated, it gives CASSSAGEGETQYF.

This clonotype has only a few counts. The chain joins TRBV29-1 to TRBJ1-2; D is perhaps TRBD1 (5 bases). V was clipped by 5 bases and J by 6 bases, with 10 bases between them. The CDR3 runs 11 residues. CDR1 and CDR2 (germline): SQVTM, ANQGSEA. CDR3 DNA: TGCAGCGTTCTAGGCAGGGATGGCTACACCTTC. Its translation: CSVLGRDGYTF.

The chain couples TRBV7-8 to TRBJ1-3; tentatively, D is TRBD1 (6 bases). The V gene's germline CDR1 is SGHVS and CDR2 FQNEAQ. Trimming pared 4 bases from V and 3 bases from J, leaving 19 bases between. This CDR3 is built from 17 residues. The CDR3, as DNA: TGTGCCAGCAGCTCCTCCAGGACAGCTCTCTTTGGAAACACCATATATTTT. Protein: CASSSSRTALFGNTIYF.

The CDR3 DNA is TGTGCCAGCACCCCGACAGGGATCAATCAGCCCCAGCATTTT. Translated: CASTPTGINQPQHF. The gene calls are TRBV6-2 or TRBV6-3 and TRBJ1-5, with 7 bases that match TRBD1. CDR1 MNHEY and CDR2 SVGEGT come from the germline V gene. The CDR3 sequence is 14 residues long. J gave up 3 bases and V 7 bases, and 6 bases lay outside the gene matches.

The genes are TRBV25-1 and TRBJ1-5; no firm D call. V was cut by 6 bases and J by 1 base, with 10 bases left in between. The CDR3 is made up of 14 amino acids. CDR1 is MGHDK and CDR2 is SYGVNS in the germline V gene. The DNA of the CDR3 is TGTGCCAGCAGCGGCCAGATAAGCAATCAGCCCCAGCATTTT. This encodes CASSGQISNQPQHF.